Listed below are T cell receptor beta chains from one sample, sequenced in a study of blood T cell repertoires in COVID-19. TCRdb keeps only in-frame clones here, not all; method: immunoSEQ multiplex PCR. The sample lists around 250,000 clones, approximately 88% seen once, with over 2.5% in the top ten. Sample: PBMCs or T cells enriched from blood (not recorded which). These receptors were taken from a woman aged 35 to 49 who had been exposed to COVID-19. The CDR3 runs from the conserved cysteine through the conserved F or W. The D gene is left open where the match is weak. Clone size is stated in some rows and not others, as once, few, many or a class when expanded.

>TRBJ2-7|TRBD2|.|TRBV27
CASSRGLAGVSYEQYF
TGTGCCAGCAGCAGGGGACTAGCGGGGGTGTCCTACGAGCAGTACTTC
>TRBJ2-5|.|.|TRBV19
CASSIDPLPYQETQYF
TGTGCCAGTAGTATAGATCCTCTACCGTACCAAGAGACCCAGTACTTC
>TRBJ2-1|.|.|TRBV2
CASSADSYNEQFF
TGTGCCAGCAGCGCCGACTCGTACAATGAGCAGTTCTTC
>TRBJ2-1|.|.|TRBV18
CASSPPARGSYNEQFF
TGTGCCAGCTCACCACCGGCCAGGGGATCCTACAATGAGCAGTTCTTC
>TRBJ2-7|TRBD1|.|TRBV7-2
CASSLLGQEITNEQYF
TGTGCCAGCAGCTTACTAGGACAGGAGATAACCAACGAGCAGTACTTC
>TRBJ1-1|TRBD1|.|TRBV11-3
CASSSQGILWTEAFF
TGTGCCAGCAGCTCACAGGGGATATTGTGGACTGAAGCTTTCTTT
>TRBJ2-1|TRBD1|.|TRBV27
CASSSTRDRSYNEQFF
TGTGCCAGCAGTTCCACCCGGGACAGGAGTTACAATGAGCAGTTCTTC
>TRBJ1-5|TRBD1|.|TRBV15
CATSRGGQPGQPQHF
TGTGCCACCAGCAGAGGGGGACAGCCGGGTCAGCCCCAGCATTTT
>TRBJ2-3|.|.|TRBV5-4
CASSHGPPLGTDTQYF
TGTGCCAGCAGCCATGGGCCCCCATTGGGCACAGATACGCAGTATTTT
>TRBJ1-1|TRBD1|.|TRBV5-6
CASSFRDRGYAFF
TGTGCCAGCAGCTTCCGGGACAGGGGGTACGCTTTCTTT
>TRBJ1-6|.|.|TRBV30
CAWTSKLVGNSPLHF
TGTGCCTGGACCTCAAAATTGGTCGGTAATTCACCCCTCCACTTT
>TRBJ2-3|TRBD2|.|TRBV4-1
CASSPSGNTDTQYF
TGCGCCAGCAGCCCTAGCGGGAACACAGATACGCAGTATTTT
>TRBJ1-2|TRBD1|.|TRBV30
CAWSGTGGPYGYTF
TGTGCCTGGAGTGGGACAGGGGGCCCTTATGGCTACACCTTC
>TRBJ1-5|.|.|TRBV6-2/TRBV6-3
CASSYEAGNQPQHF
TGTGCCAGCAGTTACGAGGCGGGCAATCAGCCCCAGCATTTT
>TRBJ1-1|.|.|TRBV19
CASSTFTASTVGTEAFF
TGTGCCAGTAGTACTTTCACCGCCTCGACAGTCGGCACTGAAGCTTTCTTT
>TRBJ2-3|.|.|TRBV7-9
CASSEGVGDTQYF
TGTGCCAGCAGCGAGGGGGTGGGAGATACGCAGTATTTT
>TRBJ1-1|.|.|TRBV29-1
CSVLAGGRPNTEAFF
TGCAGCGTCCTCGCTGGGGGCAGACCGAACACTGAAGCTTTCTTT
>TRBJ1-1|.|.|TRBV5-6
CASSITNMNTEAFF
TGTGCCAGCAGTATAACGAACATGAACACTGAAGCTTTCTTT
>TRBJ2-5|.|.|TRBV19
CASSIGYGVETQYF
TGTGCCAGTAGTATAGGGTACGGAGTAGAGACCCAGTACTTC
>TRBJ1-5|.|.|TRBV19
CASKVIVGNQPQHF
TGTGCCAGTAAAGTGATAGTGGGCAATCAGCCCCAGCATTTT
>TRBJ1-5|.|.|TRBV7-2
CASSLAGGGGANQPQHF
TGTGCCAGCAGCTTAGCGGGTGGGGGGGGCGCCAATCAGCCCCAGCATTTT
>TRBJ1-1|.|.|TRBV11-2
CASSLAQGWNTEAFF
TGTGCCAGCAGCTTGGCACAGGGCTGGAACACTGAAGCTTTCTTT
>TRBJ2-7|.|.|TRBV11-2
CASSLGAVAYSYEQYF
TGTGCCAGCAGCTTAGGGGCTGTCGCCTATTCCTACGAGCAGTACTTC
>TRBJ1-4|TRBD1|few|TRBV7-9
CASSLGGQVEKLFF
TGTGCCAGCAGCCTAGGGGGCCAAGTCGAAAAACTGTTTTTT
>TRBJ1-2|.|.|TRBV4-3
CASSQGYYTLYGYTF
TGCGCCAGCAGCCAAGGCTACTACACCCTCTATGGCTACACCTTC
>TRBJ1-5|TRBD1|.|TRBV3-1/TRBV3-2
CASSPGTGYNQPQHF
TGTGCCAGCAGCCCCGGGACAGGCTACAATCAGCCCCAGCATTTT
>TRBJ2-3|TRBD2|.|TRBV7-2
CASRRLAATDTQYF
TGTGCCAGCAGACGACTAGCGGCAACAGATACGCAGTATTTT
>TRBJ1-1|.|.|TRBV7-9
CASSPPGPYEAFF
TGTGCCAGCAGCCCCCCTGGCCCTTACGAAGCTTTCTTT
>TRBJ2-1|TRBD1|.|TRBV24-1
CATSEWDRINNEQFF
TGTGCCACCAGTGAGTGGGACAGAATTAACAATGAGCAGTTCTTC
>TRBJ1-2|.|.|TRBV29-1
CSVEEPGLIRDGYTF
TGCAGCGTTGAGGAACCGGGACTTATTAGGGATGGCTACACCTTC
>TRBJ1-2|.|few|TRBV6-5
CASSLWRGDYGYTF
TGTGCCAGCAGTTTGTGGCGGGGTGACTATGGCTACACCTTC
>TRBJ1-2|.|few|TRBV27
CASSLSPGLHGYTF
TGTGCCAGCAGTTTATCCCCAGGGTTACATGGCTACACCTTC
>TRBJ1-2|TRBD1|.|TRBV6-5
CASCDRDGYGYTF
TGTGCCAGCTGCGACAGGGACGGCTATGGCTACACCTTC
>TRBJ1-1|.|.|TRBV28
CASSSNFRYNTEAFF
TGTGCCAGCAGTTCAAATTTTAGATATAACACTGAAGCTTTCTTT
>TRBJ2-7|.|.|TRBV10-3
CAIRKDGSSYEQYF
TGTGCCATCAGAAAGGACGGGAGCTCCTACGAGCAGTACTTC